This T cell receptor (beta chain) was captured in a study of cytomegalovirus exposure and HLA in healthy donors. Broader study findings: The authors assumed roughly uniform sequencing depth across donors for presence/absence analyses. One variant, a missense change in DCLRE1C, was linked in a later analysis to TCR beta V- and J-gene trimming.

Primers included in the PCR were 60 Vbeta and 13 Jbeta primers. In the authors' workflow: The count from a later analysis was 60 million to 85 million unique TCR beta chains, some 12 million of them shared. The repertoire was sequenced with immunoSEQ multiplex PCR; TCRdb's copy has only in-frame clones and lacks some. The DNA was the basis for D and trimming; V, J and clone size are from that table. This sample has about 65,000 clones, with about 72% found just once. Worth noting for this clone: Antigen specificity is unknown. In this CDR3 the conserved last residue, phenylalanine or tryptophan, is missing, so a read error is likely. It is unclear where the CDR3 begins or ends on the DNA, so no DNA is shown, and the CDR3 is as TCRdb lists it.

The germline V gene has CDR1 GTSNPN and CDR2 SVGIG (reference sequence). Termini included, the CDR3 measures 11 amino acids. This receptor was obtained from a girl between 5 and 17 years old in good health and CMV-seropositive. Sequencing used PBMCs. The genes are TRBV30 and TRBJ1-2; TRBD1, the table's D call, lacks a check against the DNA. The CDR3: CACSVGGQATI.